This is a list of T cell receptor beta chains from one sample in a study of OX40 agonist ivuxolimab in advanced cancers. TCRdb keeps only in-frame clones here, not all; method: immunoSEQ multiplex PCR. Of roughly 64,000 clones listed, 80% to 90% were seen once; the top ten hold roughly an eighth. The source was CD4+ or CD8+ T cells sorted from blood, collected in a trial of the OX40 agonist ivuxolimab. The receptors come from an adult with an advanced solid tumor such as melanoma, head and neck, liver or kidney cancer. The CDR3 runs from the conserved cysteine through the conserved F or W. A D gene is named only where the DNA matches it firmly.

d_gene: .; v_gene: TRBV27; CDR3aa: CASSQPPQETQYF
d_gene: TRBD1; v_gene: TRBV28; CDR3aa: CASKWTGDSYEQYF
d_gene: .; v_gene: TRBV6-1; CDR3aa: CASSDFYEQYF
d_gene: TRBD2; v_gene: TRBV19; CDR3aa: CASRWTSGADTQYF
d_gene: TRBD2; v_gene: TRBV27; CDR3aa: CASSLGLAGAYEQYF
d_gene: TRBD1; v_gene: TRBV19; CDR3aa: CASTGTGTQPQHF
d_gene: .; v_gene: TRBV10-3; CDR3aa: CAIRLDTTYSYEQYF
d_gene: .; v_gene: TRBV21-1; CDR3aa: CASSGQGLSKNTGELFF
d_gene: TRBD1; v_gene: TRBV27; CDR3aa: CASSLGQGTYEQYF
d_gene: TRBD2; v_gene: TRBV7-3; CDR3aa: CASSPAGTTVADTQYF
d_gene: TRBD1; v_gene: TRBV27; CDR3aa: CASSFRQGSQYF
d_gene: .; v_gene: TRBV28; CDR3aa: CASSLVGETDTQYF
d_gene: .; v_gene: TRBV10-3; CDR3aa: CAISESGSEAFF
d_gene: .; v_gene: TRBV7-9; CDR3aa: CASSHPRDNEQFF
d_gene: .; v_gene: TRBV13; CDR3aa: CASSIASAWTGELFF
d_gene: TRBD2; v_gene: TRBV19; CDR3aa: CASSMRLAGEPDTQYF
d_gene: .; v_gene: TRBV9; CDR3aa: CASSNTVNTEAFF
d_gene: .; v_gene: TRBV19; CDR3aa: CASSFYLNQPQHF
d_gene: .; v_gene: TRBV10-3; CDR3aa: CAISDSGPYEQYF
d_gene: .; v_gene: TRBV14; CDR3aa: CASSQFRADSYEQYF
d_gene: .; v_gene: TRBV28; CDR3aa: CARLGQETQYF
d_gene: .; v_gene: TRBV27; CDR3aa: CASSLGGTGLAGVPLITDTQYF
d_gene: TRBD1; v_gene: TRBV15; CDR3aa: CATSAGTADEQYF
d_gene: .; v_gene: TRBV2; CDR3aa: CASSGRTHYGYTF
d_gene: TRBD2; v_gene: TRBV11-2; CDR3aa: CASSHHLGVLGGSRHEQYF
d_gene: TRBD2; v_gene: TRBV7-6; CDR3aa: CASSLAAGGLTGELFF
d_gene: .; v_gene: TRBV4-1; CDR3aa: CASSQPEYPNTEAFF
d_gene: .; v_gene: TRBV27; CDR3aa: CASSPGQYEQYF
d_gene: TRBD1; v_gene: TRBV9; CDR3aa: CASSVDSTTGGVYGYTF